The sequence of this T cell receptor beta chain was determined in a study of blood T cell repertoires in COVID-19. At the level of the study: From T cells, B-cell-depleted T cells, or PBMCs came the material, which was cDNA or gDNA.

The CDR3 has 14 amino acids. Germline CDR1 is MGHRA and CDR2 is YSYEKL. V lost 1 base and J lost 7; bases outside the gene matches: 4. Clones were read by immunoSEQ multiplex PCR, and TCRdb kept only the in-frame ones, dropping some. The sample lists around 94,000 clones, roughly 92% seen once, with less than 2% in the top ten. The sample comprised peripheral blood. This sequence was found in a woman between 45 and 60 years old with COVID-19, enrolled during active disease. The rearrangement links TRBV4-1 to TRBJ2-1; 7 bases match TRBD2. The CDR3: CASSQGILANEQFF. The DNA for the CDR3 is TGCGCCAGCAGCCAAGGCATACTAGCGAATGAGCAGTTCTTC.